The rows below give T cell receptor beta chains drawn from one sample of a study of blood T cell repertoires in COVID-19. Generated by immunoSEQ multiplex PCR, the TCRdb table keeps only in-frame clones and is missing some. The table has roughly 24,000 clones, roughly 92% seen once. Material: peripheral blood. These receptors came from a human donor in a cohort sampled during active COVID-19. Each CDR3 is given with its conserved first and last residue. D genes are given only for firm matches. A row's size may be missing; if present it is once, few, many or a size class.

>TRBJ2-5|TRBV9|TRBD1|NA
CASSASTGTARRVTQYF
TGTGCCAGCAGCGCCTCGACCGGGACAGCACGGAGAGTGACCCAGTACTTC
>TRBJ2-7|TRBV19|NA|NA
CASSIGTLSYEQYF
TGTGCCAGTAGTATAGGGACATTATCCTACGAGCAGTACTTC
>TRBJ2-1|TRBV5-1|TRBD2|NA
CASSPGTSANNEQFF
TGCGCCAGCAGCCCAGGGACTAGCGCGAACAATGAGCAGTTCTTC
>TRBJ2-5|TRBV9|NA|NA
CASSVATRYGETQYF
TGTGCCAGCAGCGTAGCTACACGCTACGGGGAGACCCAGTACTTC
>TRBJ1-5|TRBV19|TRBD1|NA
CASKGRGRGNQPQHF
TGTGCCAGTAAGGGCAGGGGGCGCGGCAATCAGCCCCAGCATTTT
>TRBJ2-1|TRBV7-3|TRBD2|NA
CASSRTSGGNEQFF
TGTGCCAGCAGCCGGACTAGCGGGGGCAATGAGCAGTTCTTC
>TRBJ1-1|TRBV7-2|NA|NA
CASSLKVGGNTEAFF
TGTGCCAGCAGCCTTAAGGTGGGGGGGAACACTGAAGCTTTCTTT
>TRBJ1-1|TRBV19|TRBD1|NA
CASSPTGGDTEAFF
TGTGCCAGTAGCCCGACAGGGGGGGACACTGAAGCTTTCTTT
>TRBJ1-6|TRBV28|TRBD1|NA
CASTYRATGENSPLHF
TGTGCCAGCACCTATCGCGCGACAGGGGAAAATTCACCCCTCCACTTT
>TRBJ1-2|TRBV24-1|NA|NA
CATSDGQSLNYGYTF
TGTGCCACCAGTGACGGACAGAGTCTCAACTATGGCTACACCTTC
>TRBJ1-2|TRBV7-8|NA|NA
CASSLALGYTF
TGTGCCAGCAGCCTTGCGCTCGGCTACACCTTC
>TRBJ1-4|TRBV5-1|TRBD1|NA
CASNEAGTGGEKLFF
TGCGCCAGCAACGAGGCCGGGACAGGGGGCGAAAAACTGTTTTTT
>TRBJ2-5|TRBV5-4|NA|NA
CASSLGPKETQYF
TGTGCCAGCAGCTTGGGGCCAAAAGAGACCCAGTACTTC
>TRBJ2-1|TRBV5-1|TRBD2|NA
CASSLAPSGYNEQFF
TGCGCCAGCAGCTTGGCTCCTAGCGGCTACAATGAGCAGTTCTTC
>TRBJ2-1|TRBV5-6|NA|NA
CASSPNSYNEQFF
TGTGCCAGCAGCCCGAATAGTTACAATGAGCAGTTCTTC
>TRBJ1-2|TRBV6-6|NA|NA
CASSSQGLDGYTF
TGTGCCAGCAGTTCCCAGGGGTTAGATGGCTACACCTTC
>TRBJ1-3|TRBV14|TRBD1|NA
CASSQVSGTATGNTIYF
TGTGCCAGCAGCCAAGTTTCTGGGACAGCTACTGGAAACACCATATATTTT
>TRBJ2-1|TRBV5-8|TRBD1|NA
CASPGTANDEQFF
TGTGCCAGCCCCGGGACAGCTAACGATGAGCAGTTCTTC
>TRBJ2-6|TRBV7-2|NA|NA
CASSLMAGKDVLTF
TGTGCCAGCAGCTTAATGGCAGGGAAGGACGTCCTGACTTTC
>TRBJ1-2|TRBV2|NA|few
CASREAYGYTF
TGTGCCAGCAGGGAGGCTTATGGCTACACCTTC
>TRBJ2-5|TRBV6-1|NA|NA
CASSEARGFWRAQETQYF
TGTGCCAGCAGTGAAGCTAGGGGCTTTTGGAGGGCCCAAGAGACCCAGTACTTC
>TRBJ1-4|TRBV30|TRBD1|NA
CAWKGDRDNEKLFF
TGTGCCTGGAAGGGGGACAGGGATAATGAAAAACTGTTTTTT
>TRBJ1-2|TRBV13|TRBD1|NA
CASSSGTGFDGYTF
TGTGCCAGCAGTTCCGGGACAGGGTTTGATGGCTACACCTTC
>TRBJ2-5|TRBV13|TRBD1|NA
CASSFDRVETQYF
TGTGCCAGCAGCTTCGACAGGGTGGAGACCCAGTACTTC